Shown below are 6 T cell receptor beta chains from a single sample sequenced in a study of CXCR3-negative and CXCR3-positive naive CD8 T cells. It was by 5' RACE with UMI labels that the TRB cDNA libraries were prepared. From its re-call of the 5' RACE reads, TCRdb lists each CDR3 protein once, without DNA. The sample shows more than 45,000 distinct CDR3 sequences, and 0.35% to 0.5% sits with its ten largest clones. The material sequenced was naive CXCR3- CD8+ T cells from blood. Subset here: CD45RO-CCR7+CD27+CD95- naive CD8+ T cells lacking CXCR3 (TNR3-). The receptors shown here come from a human donor in good health. Some clones in this sample may be carry-over from other donors' samples.

The genes are TRBV7-9 and TRBJ1-1. Germline loops: CDR1 SEHNR, CDR2 FQNEAQ (reference sequence). There are 14 residues in the CDR3. CDR3 loop: CASTNSERNTEAFF.

The V and J genes are TRBV7-2 and TRBJ2-3. This CDR3 has 12 residues. CDR1 and CDR2 from the germline V gene are SGHTA and FQGNSA. CDR3 amino acids: CASSPWADTQYF.

The gene calls are TRBV29-1 and TRBJ2-3; no DNA is available, so the TRBD2 call from TCRdb remains unchecked. This CDR3 is built from 14 residues. CDR1 and CDR2 (germline): SQVTM, ANQGSEA. This chain's CDR3 is CSVELRVDTDTQYF.

This chain links TRBV6-5 with TRBJ2-1; TCRdb indicates TRBD1, and absent DNA this call remains unverified. The CDR3 spans 15 residues. Germline-derived CDR1 and CDR2 are MNHEY and SVGAGI. CDR3: CASSHSTGNLNEQFF.

V is TRBV7-2 and J is TRBJ2-1; the D call of TRBD1 rests on TCRdb alone, since no DNA is present to check it. Germline lookup yields CDR1 SGHTA and CDR2 FQGNSA. The length of the CDR3 is 15 residues. CDR3 loop: CASSGQGNPYNEQFF.

The chain recombines TRBV19 with TRBJ2-1; TCRdb gives TRBD1 as the D gene, but with no DNA this cannot be confirmed. This CDR3 is 13 amino acids long. Looked up from germline, CDR1 is LNHDA and CDR2 is SQIVND (reference sequence). CDR3 region: CASSPGAPNEQFF. The whole variable domain, remainder taken from reference TRBV19 and TRBJ2-1, is DGGITQSPKYLFRKEGQNVTLSCEQNLNHDAMYWYRQDPGQGLRLIYYSQIVNDFQKGDIAEGYSVSREKKESFPLTVTSAQKNPTAFYLCASSPGAPNEQFFGPGTRLTVL.